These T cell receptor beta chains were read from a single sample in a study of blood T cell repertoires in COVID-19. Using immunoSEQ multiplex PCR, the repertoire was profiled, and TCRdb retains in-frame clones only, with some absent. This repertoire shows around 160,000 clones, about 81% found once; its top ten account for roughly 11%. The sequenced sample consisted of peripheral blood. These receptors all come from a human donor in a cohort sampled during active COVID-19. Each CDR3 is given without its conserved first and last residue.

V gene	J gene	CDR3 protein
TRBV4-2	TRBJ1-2	ASSQSFRTGAYGYT
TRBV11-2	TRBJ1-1	ASSAGGVYTEAF
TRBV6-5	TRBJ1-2	ASTGGGENYGYT
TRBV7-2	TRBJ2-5	ASSSGQETQY
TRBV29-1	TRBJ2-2	SAVQGALTGELF
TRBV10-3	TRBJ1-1	AIGGTTSNTEAF
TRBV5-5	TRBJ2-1	ASSLSGQGGGEQF
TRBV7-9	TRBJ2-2	ASRPGAGGTGELF
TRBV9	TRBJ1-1	ASSVLTGTEAF
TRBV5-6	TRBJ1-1	ASSLDQNTEAF
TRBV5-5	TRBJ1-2	ASSLEDRGGYGYT
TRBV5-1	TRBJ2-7	ASSLSGAGYEQY
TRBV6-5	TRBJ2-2	ASRTGTGDTGELF
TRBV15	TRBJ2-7	ATSLGGGTSYEQY
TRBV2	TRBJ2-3	ASRYRGSRTDTQY
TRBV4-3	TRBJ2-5	ASSRTGGQETQY
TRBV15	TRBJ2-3	ATSRDSFSGTDTQY
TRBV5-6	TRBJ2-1	ASSATGGPANEQF
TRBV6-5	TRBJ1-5	ASSYSPGRQPQH
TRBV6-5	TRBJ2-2	ASSYGGFPGELL
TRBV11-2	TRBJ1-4	ASSLDPLRKLF
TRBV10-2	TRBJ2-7	ASSSGDRVHEQY
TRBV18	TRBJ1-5	ASSPVEGQPQH
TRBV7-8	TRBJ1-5	ASSYLSGVDQPQH
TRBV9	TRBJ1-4	ASKGSGTGALPNEKLF
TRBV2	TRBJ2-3	ASSIPNRGVPDTQY
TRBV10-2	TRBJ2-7	ATKSGYEQY
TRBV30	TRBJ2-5	AGGVGETQY
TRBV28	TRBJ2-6	ASSPPGKSGANVLT
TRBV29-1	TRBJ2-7	SVEVGTPYEQY
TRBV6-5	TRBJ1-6	ASTGGAQGNSPLH
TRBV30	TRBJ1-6	AWSFTSSYNSPLH
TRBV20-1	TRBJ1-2	SAISGLGYT
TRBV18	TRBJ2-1	ASSPPSGTSGNYNEQF
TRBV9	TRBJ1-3	ASNLAGTGGGNTIY
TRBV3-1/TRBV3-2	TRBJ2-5	ASSQVSRETQY
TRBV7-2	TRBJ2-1	ASSLDGRGDEQF
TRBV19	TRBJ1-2	ASNVRWDSNYGYT
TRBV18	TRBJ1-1	ASSPPGDPNTEAF
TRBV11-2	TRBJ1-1	ASSPARLEAF
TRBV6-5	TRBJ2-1	ASSPGSSYNEQF
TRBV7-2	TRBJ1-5	ASSLATYSNQPQH
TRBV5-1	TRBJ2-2	ASSFPAGGSTGELF
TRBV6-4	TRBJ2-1	ASSDSKIRCSYNEQF
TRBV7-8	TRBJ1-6	ASSSQGLGSPLH
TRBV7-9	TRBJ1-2	ASSLAAGGGYT
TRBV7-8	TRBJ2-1	ASSLAPGLVGF
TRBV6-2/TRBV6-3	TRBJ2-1	ASSYPSGRRNEQF
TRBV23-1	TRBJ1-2	ASSHDRDHGYT
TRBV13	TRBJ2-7	ASSTRGLAGGHEQY
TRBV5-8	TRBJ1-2	ASSLDRGYGYT
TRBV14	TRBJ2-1	ASSQDTSGRSQF
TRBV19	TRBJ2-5	ATRTTGSQETQY
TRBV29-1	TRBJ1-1	SVEDGTGARTEAF